The sample holds one count of the clone carrying this TCR beta chain. Antigen unknown. The template used for profiling TCR beta VDJ and CDR3 was genomic DNA. One entry per CDR3 protein, called by TCRdb with MiXCR from the reads. The sample consists of 200,000 to 250,000 distinct CDR3 sequences, 60% to 80% of them appearing once. This CDR3 region has 18 residues. Germline assignment: CDR1 SGHVS and CDR2 FQNEAQ. Trimming at V came to 3 bases and at J to 4 bases, leaving 11 bases not matched to a gene. It was patients with CD8+CD57+ cell expansion by flow cytometry who were chosen for sequencing. These data originate in a study of CD8+CD57+ T cells in acquired aplastic anemia. General observations from the study: Significant differences in CD8+ Simpson's diversity were not observed between patients and controls. Some 29 shared CD8+ CDR3s appeared highly expressed within patients' immunodominant clones.

V is TRBV7-8 and J is TRBJ2-1; 11 bases line up with TRBD2. The TCR was taken from a human donor with aplastic anemia. The sequencing input was sorted CD4+, CD8+, or CD8+CD57+ T cells (not recorded which) from PBMCs. CDR3 amino acids: CASSFGLAGGRRYNEQFF. CDR3 in DNA: TGTGCCAGCAGCTTCGGCCTAGCGGGGGGCCGTCGTTACAATGAGCAGTTCTTC.